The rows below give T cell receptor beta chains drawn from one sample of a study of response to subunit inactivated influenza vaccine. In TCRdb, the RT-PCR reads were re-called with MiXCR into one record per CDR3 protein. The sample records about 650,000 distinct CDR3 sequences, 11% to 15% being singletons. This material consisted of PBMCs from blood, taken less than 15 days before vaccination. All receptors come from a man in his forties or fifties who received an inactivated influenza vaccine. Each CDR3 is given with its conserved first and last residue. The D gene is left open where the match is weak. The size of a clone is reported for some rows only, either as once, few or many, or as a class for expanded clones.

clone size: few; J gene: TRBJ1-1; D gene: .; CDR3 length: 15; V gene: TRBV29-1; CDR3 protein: CSVEGGGPSVTEAFF; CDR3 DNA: TGCAGCGTTGAAGGCGGGGGACCCTCGGTCACTGAAGCTTTCTTT
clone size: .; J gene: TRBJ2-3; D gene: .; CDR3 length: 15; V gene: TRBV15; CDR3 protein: CATRDFGLSTDTQYF; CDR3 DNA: TGTGCCACCAGGGACTTCGGGTTAAGCACAGATACGCAGTATTTT
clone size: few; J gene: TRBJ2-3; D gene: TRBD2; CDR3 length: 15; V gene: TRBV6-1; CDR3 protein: CASIPGLAHTDTQYF; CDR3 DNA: TGTGCCAGCATACCGGGACTAGCTCACACAGATACGCAGTATTTT
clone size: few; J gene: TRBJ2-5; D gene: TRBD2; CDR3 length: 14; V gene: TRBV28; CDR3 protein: CASGGLAAQETQYF; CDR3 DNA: TGTGCCAGCGGCGGACTAGCGGCCCAAGAGACCCAGTACTTC
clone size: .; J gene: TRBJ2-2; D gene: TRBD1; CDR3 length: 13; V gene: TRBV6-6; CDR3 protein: CASNLRGPGELFF; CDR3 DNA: TGTGCCAGCAACCTAAGGGGGCCCGGGGAGCTGTTTTTT
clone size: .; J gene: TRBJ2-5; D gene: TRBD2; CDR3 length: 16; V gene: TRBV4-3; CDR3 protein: CASSQVRTSGSETQYF; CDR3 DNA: TGCGCCAGCAGCCAAGTAAGAACTAGCGGGAGTGAGACCCAGTACTTC
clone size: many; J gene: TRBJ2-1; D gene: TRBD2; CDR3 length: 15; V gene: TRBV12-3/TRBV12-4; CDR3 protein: CASSPTSGGAREQFF; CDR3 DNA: TGTGCCAGCAGCCCGACTAGCGGGGGGGCTAGAGAGCAGTTCTTC
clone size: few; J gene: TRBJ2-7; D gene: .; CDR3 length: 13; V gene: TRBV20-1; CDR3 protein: CSAPRPGSPEQYF; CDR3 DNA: TGCAGTGCTCCCCGCCCGGGATCCCCTGAGCAGTACTTC
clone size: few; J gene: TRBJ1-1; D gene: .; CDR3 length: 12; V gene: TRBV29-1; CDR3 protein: CSVAHLGGEAFF; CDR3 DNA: TGCAGCGTCGCCCATTTGGGGGGGGAAGCTTTCTTT
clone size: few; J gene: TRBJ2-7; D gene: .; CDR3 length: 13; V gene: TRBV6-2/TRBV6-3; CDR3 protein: CASSYDWRYEQYF; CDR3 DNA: TGTGCCAGCAGTTATGACTGGAGGTACGAGCAGTACTTC
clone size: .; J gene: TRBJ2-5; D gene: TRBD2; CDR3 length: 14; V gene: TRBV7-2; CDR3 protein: CASSRGLAPETQYF; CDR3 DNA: TGTGCCAGCAGCCGGGGACTAGCCCCAGAGACCCAGTACTTC
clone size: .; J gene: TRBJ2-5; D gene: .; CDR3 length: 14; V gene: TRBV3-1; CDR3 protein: CASSPVGSYRTQYF; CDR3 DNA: TGTGCCAGCAGCCCGGTTGGGTCATACAGGACCCAGTACTTC
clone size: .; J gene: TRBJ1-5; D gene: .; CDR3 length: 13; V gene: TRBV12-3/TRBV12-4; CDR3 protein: CASSLTDKQPQHF; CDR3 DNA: TGTGCCAGCAGTTTGACTGACAAGCAGCCCCAGCATTTT
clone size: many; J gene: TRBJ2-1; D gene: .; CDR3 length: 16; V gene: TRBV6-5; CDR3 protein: CASSYKGVPSYNEQFF; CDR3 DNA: TGTGCCAGCAGTTACAAAGGGGTTCCCTCCTACAATGAGCAGTTCTTC
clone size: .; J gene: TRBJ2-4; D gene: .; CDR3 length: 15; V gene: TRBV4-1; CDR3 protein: CASSQDPQLKDIQYF; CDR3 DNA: TGCGCCAGCAGCCAAGATCCCCAGCTTAAGGACATTCAGTACTTC
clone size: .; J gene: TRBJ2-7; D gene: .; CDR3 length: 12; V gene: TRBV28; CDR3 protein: CANSLGTYEQYF; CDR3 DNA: TGTGCCAACAGTTTAGGGACTTACGAGCAGTACTTC
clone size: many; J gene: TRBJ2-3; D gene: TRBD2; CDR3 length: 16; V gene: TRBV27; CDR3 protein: CASSLIAGTSTDTQYF; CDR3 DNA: TGTGCCAGCAGTTTAATAGCGGGGACTAGCACAGATACGCAGTATTTT
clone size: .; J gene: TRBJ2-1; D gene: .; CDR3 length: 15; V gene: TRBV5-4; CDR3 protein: CASSLMGRRGNEQFF; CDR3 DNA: TGTGCCAGCAGCTTGATGGGTAGAAGAGGCAATGAGCAGTTCTTC
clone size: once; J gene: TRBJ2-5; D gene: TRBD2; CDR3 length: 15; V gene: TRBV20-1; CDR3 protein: CSARVVAGGQETQYF; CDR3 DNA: TGCAGTGCTAGAGTTGTAGCGGGGGGACAAGAGACCCAGTACTTC
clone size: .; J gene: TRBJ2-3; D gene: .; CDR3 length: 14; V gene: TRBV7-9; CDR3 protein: CASSLTLATDTQYF; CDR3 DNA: TGTGCCAGCAGCTTAACCCTCGCCACAGATACGCAGTATTTT
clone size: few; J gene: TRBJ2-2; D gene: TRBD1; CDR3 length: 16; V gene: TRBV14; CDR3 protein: CASSHRTGQNTGELFF; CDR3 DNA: TGTGCCAGCAGTCATCGGACAGGTCAAAACACCGGGGAGCTGTTTTTT
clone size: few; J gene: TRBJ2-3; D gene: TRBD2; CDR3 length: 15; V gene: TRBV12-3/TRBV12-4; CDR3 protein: CASSFSSGTTDTQYF; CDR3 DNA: TGTGCCAGCAGTTTTTCCAGCGGGACCACAGATACGCAGTATTTT
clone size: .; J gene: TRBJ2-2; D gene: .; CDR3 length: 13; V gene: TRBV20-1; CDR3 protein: CSASRANTGELFF; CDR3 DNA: TGCAGTGCTAGCAGGGCTAACACCGGGGAGCTGTTTTTT
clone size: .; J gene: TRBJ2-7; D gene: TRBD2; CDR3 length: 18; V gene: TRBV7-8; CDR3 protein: CASSATSGTSGIGVEQYF; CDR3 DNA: TGTGCCAGCAGCGCAACCTCCGGGACTAGCGGGATAGGGGTCGAGCAGTATTTC
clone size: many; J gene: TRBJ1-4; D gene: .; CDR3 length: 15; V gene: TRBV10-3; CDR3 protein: CAISEDVSTNEKLFF; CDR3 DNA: TGTGCCATCAGTGAGGACGTTTCAACTAATGAAAAACTGTTTTTT
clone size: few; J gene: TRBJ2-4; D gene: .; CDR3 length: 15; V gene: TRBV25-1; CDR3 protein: CASSEGPGDFDIQYF; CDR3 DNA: TGTGCCAGCAGTGAGGGACCCGGGGACTTCGACATTCAGTACTTC
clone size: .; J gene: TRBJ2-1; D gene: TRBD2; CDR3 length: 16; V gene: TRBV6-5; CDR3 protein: CASSYSTSGGANEQFF; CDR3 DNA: TGTGCCAGCAGTTACTCGACTAGCGGGGGGGCCAATGAGCAGTTCTTC
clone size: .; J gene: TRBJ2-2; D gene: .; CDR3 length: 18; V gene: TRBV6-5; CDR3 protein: CASSFERGTGLNTGELFF; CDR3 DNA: TGTGCCAGCAGTTTTGAGAGGGGGACGGGTTTGAACACCGGGGAGCTGTTTTTT
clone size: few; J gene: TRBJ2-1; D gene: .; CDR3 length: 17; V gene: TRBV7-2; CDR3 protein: CASSPSGLRSLFNEQFF; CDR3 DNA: TGTGCCAGCAGCCCCTCAGGGCTGAGGTCCCTTTTCAATGAGCAGTTCTTC
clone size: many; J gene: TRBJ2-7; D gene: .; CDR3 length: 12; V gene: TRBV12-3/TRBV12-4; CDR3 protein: CASSSTYYEQYF; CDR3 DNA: TGTGCCAGCAGCTCGACGTACTACGAGCAGTACTTC
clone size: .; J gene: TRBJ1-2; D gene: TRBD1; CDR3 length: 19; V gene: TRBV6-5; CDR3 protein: CASSLGLTQNRVPGGGYTF; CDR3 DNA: TGTGCCAGCAGTTTGGGCCTGACCCAGAATAGAGTACCAGGGGGTGGCTACACCTTC
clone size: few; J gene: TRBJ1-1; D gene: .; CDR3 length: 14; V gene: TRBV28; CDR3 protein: CASSYNREGTEAFF; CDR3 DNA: TGTGCCAGCAGTTACAACAGGGAGGGCACTGAAGCTTTCTTT
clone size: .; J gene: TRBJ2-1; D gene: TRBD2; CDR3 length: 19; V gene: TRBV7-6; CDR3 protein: CASSLVLGLAGVPYNEQFF; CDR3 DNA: TGTGCCAGCAGCTTAGTCTTGGGACTAGCGGGAGTCCCCTACAATGAGCAGTTCTTC
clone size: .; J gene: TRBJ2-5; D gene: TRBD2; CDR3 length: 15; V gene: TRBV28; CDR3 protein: CASSLFSGRVETQYF; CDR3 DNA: TGTGCCAGCAGTTTGTTTAGCGGGAGGGTGGAGACCCAGTACTTC
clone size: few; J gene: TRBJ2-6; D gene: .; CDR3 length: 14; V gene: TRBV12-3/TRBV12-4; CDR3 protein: CASSSPDSVNVLTF; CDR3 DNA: TGTGCCAGCAGTTCACCGGACAGCGTAAACGTCCTGACTTTC
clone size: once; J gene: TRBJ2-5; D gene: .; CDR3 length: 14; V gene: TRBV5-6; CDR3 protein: CASSFRDTLRPQYF; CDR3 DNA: TGTGCCAGCAGCTTCCGGGACACGTTAAGGCCCCAGTACTTC
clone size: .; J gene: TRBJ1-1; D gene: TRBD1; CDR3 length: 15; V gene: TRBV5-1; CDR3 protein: CASSQNRQGSTEAFF; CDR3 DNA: TGCGCCAGCAGCCAGAACCGACAGGGGAGCACTGAAGCTTTCTTT
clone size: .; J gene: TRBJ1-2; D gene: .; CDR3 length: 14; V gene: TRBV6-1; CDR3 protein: CASNPTALNYGYTF; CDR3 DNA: TGTGCCAGCAACCCGACAGCGCTTAACTATGGCTACACCTTC
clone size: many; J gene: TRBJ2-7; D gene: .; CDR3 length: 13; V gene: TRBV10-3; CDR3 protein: CAISESGGREQYF; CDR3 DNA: TGTGCCATCAGTGAGTCCGGGGGTCGCGAGCAGTACTTC
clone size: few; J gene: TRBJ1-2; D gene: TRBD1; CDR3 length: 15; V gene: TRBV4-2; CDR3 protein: CASSPREGASYGYTF; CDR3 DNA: TGTGCCAGCAGCCCAAGAGAGGGGGCCAGCTATGGCTACACCTTC
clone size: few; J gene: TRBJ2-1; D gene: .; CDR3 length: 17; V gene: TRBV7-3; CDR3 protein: CASSLTGLARTYNEQFF; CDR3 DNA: TGTGCCAGCAGCTTAACGGGTCTAGCGAGAACCTACAATGAGCAGTTCTTC
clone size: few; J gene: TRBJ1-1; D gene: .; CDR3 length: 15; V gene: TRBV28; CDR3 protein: CASSPLPGRNTEAFF; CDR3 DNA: TGTGCCAGCAGTCCCCTCCCGGGGAGGAACACTGAAGCTTTCTTT
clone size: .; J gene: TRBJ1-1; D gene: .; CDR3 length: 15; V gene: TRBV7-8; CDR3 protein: CASSLRRARNTEAFF; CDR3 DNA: TGTGCCAGCAGCTTACGCAGGGCAAGGAACACTGAAGCTTTCTTT
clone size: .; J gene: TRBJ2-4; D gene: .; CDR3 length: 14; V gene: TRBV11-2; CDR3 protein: CASSFLSFTDIQYF; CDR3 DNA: TGTGCCAGCAGCTTCCTGTCGTTTACGGACATTCAGTACTTC
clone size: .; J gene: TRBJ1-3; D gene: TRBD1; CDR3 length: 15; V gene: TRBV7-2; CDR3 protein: CASSLATGGGNTIYF; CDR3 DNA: TGTGCCAGCAGCTTAGCGACAGGGGGCGGAAACACCATATATTTT
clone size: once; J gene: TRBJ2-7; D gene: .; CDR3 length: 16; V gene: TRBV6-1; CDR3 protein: CASSERGGLGTYEQYF; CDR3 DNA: TGTGCCAGCAGTGAACGCGGCGGACTCGGGACCTACGAGCAGTACTTC
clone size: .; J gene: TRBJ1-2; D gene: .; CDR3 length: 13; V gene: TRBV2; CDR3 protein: CASGGTGAYGYTF; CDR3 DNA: TGTGCCAGCGGCGGGACGGGAGCCTATGGCTACACCTTC
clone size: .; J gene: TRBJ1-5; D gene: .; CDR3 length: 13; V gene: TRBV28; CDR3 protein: CASSYRSDQPQHF; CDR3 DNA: TGTGCCAGCAGTTACAGGAGCGATCAGCCCCAGCATTTT
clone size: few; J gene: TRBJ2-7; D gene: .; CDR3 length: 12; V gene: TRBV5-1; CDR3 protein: CASSLKKYEQYF; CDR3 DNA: TGCGCCAGCAGCTTGAAGAAATACGAGCAGTACTTC
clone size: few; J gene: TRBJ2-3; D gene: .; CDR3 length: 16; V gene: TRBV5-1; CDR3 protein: CASRPWGVGNTDTQYF; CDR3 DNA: TGCGCCAGCAGGCCCTGGGGAGTGGGCAACACAGATACGCAGTATTTT
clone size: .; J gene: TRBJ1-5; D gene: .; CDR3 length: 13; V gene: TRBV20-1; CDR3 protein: CSATNAGNQPQHF; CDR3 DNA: TGCAGTGCTACCAACGCCGGCAATCAGCCCCAGCATTTT
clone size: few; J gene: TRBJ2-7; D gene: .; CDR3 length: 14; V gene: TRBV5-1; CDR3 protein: CASSLLYGTYEQYF; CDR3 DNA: TGCGCCAGCAGCTTATTATATGGAACCTACGAGCAGTACTTC
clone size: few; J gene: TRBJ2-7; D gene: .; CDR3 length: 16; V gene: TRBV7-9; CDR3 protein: CASSRAGSPSSYEQYF; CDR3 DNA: TGTGCCAGCAGCCGGGCGGGGAGCCCGTCCTCCTACGAGCAGTACTTC
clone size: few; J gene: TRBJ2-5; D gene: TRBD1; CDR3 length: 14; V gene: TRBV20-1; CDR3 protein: CKCAAGQGRETQYF; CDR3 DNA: TGCAAATGCGCGGCGGGACAGGGGCGTGAGACCCAGTACTTC
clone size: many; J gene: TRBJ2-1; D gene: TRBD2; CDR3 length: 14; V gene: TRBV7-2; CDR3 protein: CASSRTGTINEQFF; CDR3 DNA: TGTGCCAGCAGCCGAACCGGGACTATCAATGAGCAGTTCTTC
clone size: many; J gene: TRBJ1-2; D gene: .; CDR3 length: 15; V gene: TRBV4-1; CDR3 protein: CASSLRAGSAAGHTF; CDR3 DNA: TGCGCCAGCAGCCTACGCGCTGGGAGTGCAGCGGGGCACACCTTC
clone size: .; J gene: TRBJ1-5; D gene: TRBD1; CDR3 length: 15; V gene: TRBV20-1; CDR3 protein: CSARIPGQMNQPQHF; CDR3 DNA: TGCAGTGCTAGGATTCCGGGACAGATGAATCAGCCCCAGCATTTT
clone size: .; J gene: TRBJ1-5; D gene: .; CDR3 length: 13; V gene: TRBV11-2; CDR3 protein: CASSLDGGLAQHF; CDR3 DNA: TGTGCCAGCAGCTTAGACGGGGGGCTGGCCCAGCATTTT
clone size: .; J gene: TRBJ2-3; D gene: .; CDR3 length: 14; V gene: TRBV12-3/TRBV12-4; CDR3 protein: CASSFGERTDTQYF; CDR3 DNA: TGTGCCAGCAGTTTTGGGGAACGCACAGATACGCAGTATTTT